This TCR beta chain was sequenced for a study of T-cell reconstitution after alpha-beta-depleted transplantation in children (dated by TCRdb to the mid-2010s). With regard to the full study: Using TCR repertoire profiling, the study quantitatively followed how T-cell immune reconstitution unfolded in children after TCRalphabeta/CD19-depleted allogeneic hematopoietic cell transplantation.

CDR1 and CDR2, looked up from the germline V gene (reference sequence), are SEHNR and FQNEAQ. Between the V and J ends, shortened by 1 base and 7 bases respectively, the junction contains 4 bases. Inclusive of the bounding cysteine and phenylalanine, the CDR3 is 12 residues long. Only the CDR3 DNA is retained, 36 bases long and in frame from the first base. The receptor library was made with PCR. The data were produced on an Illumina HiSeq 2500. TCR libraries were prepared with molecular barcoding, using unique molecular identifiers to normalize TCRbeta repertoire quantification. TCRdb applied fastp at Q25 and MiXCR to the public reads, then kept only in-frame beta chains. Every entry covers one CDR3 protein and lists the most common genes and DNA from its rows. The sample table lists about 640,000 distinct CDR3 sequences, roughly 17% of them with a count of one. The ten largest make up 0.85% to 1.3% of the sample.

In the case of this clonotype: Its antigen target is currently unknown. Per-base quality was not reported, and no clone a single base away is much larger than it.

The chain couples TRBV7-9 to TRBJ2-2; the D gene identity is not certain. This specimen was PBMCs from the stem cell graft donor, taken from the stem cell graft. This receptor was taken from a human donor who donated a stem cell graft to a child with acute myeloid leukemia. The nucleotides are TGTGCCAGCAGCTTAGTGAACGGGGAGCTGTTTTTT. This translates into CASSLVNGELFF.